This TCR beta chain was sequenced during a study of cytomegalovirus exposure and HLA in healthy donors. The method was immunoSEQ multiplex PCR; TCRdb's version includes in-frame clones alone and lacks a portion of them. Counted here are 95,000 to 120,000 clones, approximately 86% occurring once; the ten biggest clones make up 3% to 3.5%. Study-wide findings and caveats: Reported performance of the classifier showed diagnosis of cytomegalovirus status with high specificity and sensitivity. CMV antigen specificity was confirmed in vitro for three CMV-associated chains.

As concerns this clone: Its specificity is not known.

Germline V gene data show CDR1 as MGHRA and CDR2 as YSYEKL. V lost 2 bases, J lost 8 bases, and 7 bases stayed unmatched. This CDR3 spans 16 amino acids. The source is a woman between 18 and 30 years old in good health and CMV-seronegative. The chain combines TRBV4-1 with TRBJ2-1; 12 bases fit TRBD2. The sequenced sample consisted of PBMCs. The CDR3: CASSQPLAGGRDEQFF. The CDR3 bases are TGCGCCAGCAGCCAACCTCTAGCGGGGGGGCGGGATGAGCAGTTCTTC.